The T cell receptor (beta chain) under discussion was sequenced for a study of CD8+CD57+ T cells in acquired aplastic anemia (dated by TCRdb to the late 2010s). About the full investigation: Extracted DNA from sorted CD4+ and CD8+ cells averaged around 3.3 ug, ranging from roughly 0.17 to 30 ug. Mean read counts for healthy donor samples were about 10 million for CD4+ cells and about 12 million for CD8+ cells. What the authors observed across the whole study: Patients and healthy controls showed no significant difference in CD8+ Simpson's diversity (P=0.060). Although 25 to 30 CD8+ CDR3 sequences were shared by patients and controls, these sequences appeared highly expressed in patients and within the immunodominant clones of patients.

In this study, sorted CD4+ and CD8+ T cells from the blood of healthy subjects and of severe aplastic anemia patients had their TCR repertoires deep-sequenced. Ficoll-Paque density gradient centrifugation was used to isolate peripheral blood mononuclear cells. Before DNA extraction, CD4+ and CD8+ T cells were sorted with FACS or magnetic beads. With respect to this clonotype: Its cognate antigen has yet to be identified. The sample holds no much larger clone one base away, and base qualities are not on file.

Genomic DNA served as template for TCR beta VDJ combination and CDR3 sequence profiling. An Illumina HiSeq 2000 was the platform used for TCR repertoire sequencing. The authors processed their data as follows. Repertoire assessment relied on Simpson's diversity index, CDR3 size and DJ length profiles, and TRBV/TRBJ rearrangement plots. The most abundant DNA sequence in the deep sequencing data was taken as the immunodominant clone. CDR3 amino acid sequences were screened for sharing across subjects and were compared with published repertoires and the VDJdb database. TCRdb reprocessing: public reads trimmed at Q25 with fastp, clones called with MiXCR, in-frame beta chains kept. A single entry per CDR3 protein holds the most common genes and DNA from its merged rows. The V and J calls come from TCRdb's annotation, not from the publication. For this sample the table gives about 190,000 distinct CDR3 sequences, of which approximately 52% were detected only once. The top ten clonotypes cover 15% to 20% of the sample.

Spanning cysteine to phenylalanine, the CDR3 consists of 14 amino acids. Kept here is only the CDR3 DNA, which spans 42 bases and is read in frame from base 1. V was cut back by 2 bases and J by 4 bases, leaving a gap of 11 bases between them. CDR1 and CDR2 (MGHDK, SYGVNS) derive from the germline V gene. Sequenced input: sorted CD4+, CD8+, or CD8+CD57+ T cells (not recorded which) from PBMCs. The V and J genes are TRBV25-1 and TRBJ1-1; the D gene identity is not certain. The receptor comes from a human donor in good health, serving as a control. The CDR3 corresponds to CASSENLVGTEAFF. The nucleotides are TGTGCCAGCAGTGAAAATTTGGTGGGCACTGAAGCTTTCTTT.